The T cell receptor beta chain under discussion was sequenced for a study of tumor-infiltrating lymphocytes in primary liver carcinoma. Priming with a constant-region primer yielded TCR beta cDNA from approximately 500 ng total RNA. Slightly modified ARM-PCR, run as three nested multiplex PCR rounds, produced the TCR beta libraries. Each CDR3 protein gets one entry after TCRdb re-called the multiplex PCR reads with MiXCR. The sample shows tens of thousands of distinct CDR3 sequences, 70% to 75% of them seen only once. Notes on the study in general: Lower overlap was observed for tumor-adjacent and tumor-blood pairs relative to tumor region pairs.

It was from roughly 20-30 mg of unsorted bulk tissue that RNA and DNA were co-extracted. Patients' primary liver carcinoma was surgically resected. The study enrolled treatment-naive patients with chronic HBV infection. Concerning this clonotype: Its antigen is undetermined. A clone one base away is much larger, so this may be a read error.

This clonotype was sampled from a woman in her sixties with primary liver carcinoma and hepatitis B virus infection. Sequencing was performed on liver tumor tissue from sampling region 4. Subset: tumor region T4, right-lateral pole.

Written as DNA, the CDR3 is TGTGCCAACAGCCAAGGGACAGTCAACCGGGGCGAGCAGTACTTC. Translated: CANSQGTVNRGEQYF. V gene TRBV5-8 combines with J gene TRBJ2-7, with 7 bases aligning to TRBD1. Germline values: CDR1 SGHTS, CDR2 YDEGEE. This CDR3 spans 15 amino acids.